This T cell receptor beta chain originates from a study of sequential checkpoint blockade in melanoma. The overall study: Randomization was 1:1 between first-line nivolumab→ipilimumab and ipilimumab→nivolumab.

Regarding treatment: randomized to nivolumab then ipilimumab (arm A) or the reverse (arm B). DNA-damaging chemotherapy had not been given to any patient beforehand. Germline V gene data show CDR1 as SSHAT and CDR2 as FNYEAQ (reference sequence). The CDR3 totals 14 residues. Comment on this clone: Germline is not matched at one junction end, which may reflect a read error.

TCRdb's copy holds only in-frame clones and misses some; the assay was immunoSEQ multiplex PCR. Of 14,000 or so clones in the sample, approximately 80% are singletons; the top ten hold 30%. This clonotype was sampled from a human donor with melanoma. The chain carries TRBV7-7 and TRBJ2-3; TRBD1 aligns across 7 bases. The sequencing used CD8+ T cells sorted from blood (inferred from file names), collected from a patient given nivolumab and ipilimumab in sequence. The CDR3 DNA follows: TGTGCTAGCAGCTTGAGGGGGCAGGGAGATACGCAGTATTTT. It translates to CASSLRGQGDTQYF. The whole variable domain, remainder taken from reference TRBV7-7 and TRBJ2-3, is GAGVSQSPRYKVTKRGQDVTLRCDPISSHATLYWYQQALGQGPEFLTYFNYEAQPDKSGLPSDRFSAERPEGSISTLTIQRTEQRDSAMYRCASSLRGQGDTQYFGPGTRLTVL.